This T cell receptor beta chain was sequenced for a study of cytomegalovirus exposure and HLA in healthy donors (TCRdb year 2017). In the study overall: An earlier analysis of approximately 600 of the donors reported about 290 Gb of sequence data and roughly 110 million unique TCR beta sequences from about 179 million T cells. An early release covering over 500 HLA-typed donors comprised about 300 gigabases of sequencing data and approximately 85 million unique TCR sequences. Of the roughly 400 genotyped donors, 65% to 90% were placed in the genetic ancestry cluster associated with self-reported Caucasian donors. The aim of the study was to test whether cataloging public T cell receptors could identify signatures of past pathogen exposure. The T cell repertoires of 670 or so subjects were profiled by immunosequencing and related to cytomegalovirus serostatus. Besides the first cohort of 666 subjects, a separate validation cohort made up of around 120 different subjects was used. To predict cytomegalovirus infection status, the study combined high-throughput TCR immunosequencing, statistical association of individual TCRs with disease status, and machine learning. In a later analysis, previously published TCR beta repertoires from 500 to 750 donors were re-analyzed and high-resolution HLA genotyping was added so that TCR occurrence patterns could be studied. In the later analysis, no new phenotypic data were used to find candidate immune exposures; instead, reliance was placed on TCR beta sequences and their occurrence across donors. An earlier analysis of around 580 of the donors used high-throughput TCR beta sequencing to judge whether each TCR beta V gene segment behaved as functional or pseudogenic. Donor age, sex, ethnicity and CMV serostatus were compiled together with the repertoire data. Genome-wide SNP genotypes for about 60% of the roughly 670 donors were used in a later genetic analysis, which treated that subset as a discovery cohort. Every repertoire in the discovery cohort had been generated on one and the same sequencing platform. HLA typing covered class I and class II loci at four-digit resolution. The number of donors typed differed by locus, with 629-630 for A, B, C, DRB1 and DQB1, 522 for DQA1, about 610 for DPA1, and some 440 for DPB1. Because of strong linkage in the cohort, roughly 5 DR-DQ haplotypes were treated as single units for association and clustering. Among almost 400 genotyped donors of the cohort, an average of around 240,000 unique TCR beta nucleotide sequences were sequenced per donor, about a sixth of them non-productive.

Of note for this clone: This clone's antigen is unknown.

The CDR1 and CDR2 encoded by the germline V gene (reference sequence) are PRHDT and FYEKMQ. From the cysteine through the phenylalanine, the CDR3 covers 14 amino acids. The CDR3 DNA has 42 bases and is translated from base 1. The cohort comprised around 700 healthy bone marrow donors. All cohort members were sampled while nominally healthy, although unrecorded immune exposures were likely present. The donor tested CMV seronegative, placing the donor among the 350 or so seronegative members of the cohort. A peripheral blood sample was provided by each donor, and peripheral blood mononuclear cells were used for TCR beta sequencing. The Qiagen DNeasy Blood Extraction Kit was used to extract genomic DNA from the blood cell samples. The library was obtained by the immunoSEQ multiplex PCR assay. The multiplex PCR relied on a mix of 60 forward primers for TCR Vbeta segments and 13 reverse primers for TCR Jbeta segments. A multiplex PCR assay on genomic DNA amplified the CDR3 region of rearranged TCR beta genes. On the Illumina HiSeq System, the amplified TCR beta libraries were sequenced as 87-base-pair reads. As for how the authors treated the data: A later analysis tallied 75 million to 95 million unique TCR beta chains across the 666 repertoires, and around 12 million of those chains were shared by two or more donors. A nearest-neighbor algorithm error-corrected the raw reads and collapsed the reads into unique sequences, merging closely related sequences to remove PCR and sequencing errors. CDR3 sequences were aligned to IMGT reference sequences to assign V, D and J gene segments. For a sequence to be retained, a match of at least six nucleotides to both a V gene segment and a J gene segment was required. Rearrangements were classified as productive when the CDR3 lacked stop codons and remained in frame with V and J, and all other rearrangements were classified as non-productive. Following IMGT convention, CDR3 was defined as the stretch from the second conserved V-encoded cysteine up to the conserved J-encoded phenylalanine. The earlier analysis of 550 to 650 of the donors excluded any sequence lacking an unambiguous match to a single V gene segment. An earlier analysis of some 500 of the donors classified V segments as functional when productive rearrangements were above 56.7% and as segregating when the standard deviation between donors was above 5%. A statistical classification framework was built for diagnosing cytomegalovirus status from the catalog of TCR beta chain sequences. A later analysis assigned V and J genes by comparing TCR nucleotide sequences with IMGT/GENE-DB human TR gene sequences. A later analysis assigned CDR3 sequences and most-parsimonious VDJ recombination scenarios with the TCRdist pipeline. In a later analysis, every TCR beta chain was defined by the combination of its CDR3 amino acid sequence and its V-gene family, and reads without a unique V-gene family were dropped. As a way to deal with suspected cross-contamination and a sequencing artifact, a later analysis dropped hundreds of nucleotide sequences that were highly shared and had low generation probability. For each public chain, a later analysis derived a clonal expansion index from normalized ranks of inferred template counts within each repertoire. In a later analysis, generation probabilities were computed using a VDJ recombination model fitted to out-of-frame rearrangements, and the results were checked against IGoR. In a later analysis, hypergeometric tests were used to score TCR-TCR, TCR-HLA and TCR-CMV co-occurrence, with a repertoire-size bias correction applied to TCR pairs. A later analysis estimated false discovery rates by permuting HLA or CMV assignments 20 times. A later analysis grouped co-occurring TCRs with DBSCAN, adding TCRdist sequence similarity when clustering within HLA-allele-positive subsets. Repertoires with fewer than 30,000 or more than 120,000 public chains were left out of co-occurrence clustering, as were a few repertoires with anomalous nucleotide sharing. Sourced from immuneACCESS, this table was stored by TCRdb with only in-frame sequences that have V and J called. A share of the clones is absent; for the studies checked, an unresolved V gene accounts for under half, and the remainder has no known explanation. V and J calls and clone size follow that table, whereas D and trimming were derived from the DNA. This sample's table contains more than 40,000 clones. Clones ranked in the top ten supply about 17% of the sample.

Summary of the overall study and its limitations: Most TCR sequences were observed very rarely across donors, whereas some public TCRs were present in many individuals. The authors suggested that the approach could potentially be generalized to other disease states and immunological phenotypes. In an earlier analysis of around 600 of the donors, most TCR beta V segments appeared in productive rearrangements about 87% or about 30% of the time, broadly matching IMGT annotations. A later genetic analysis associated a missense DCLRE1C variant with V-gene and J-gene trimming of TCR beta chains, and an independent cohort replicated the association. CMV serostatus was the only immune exposure information available for the cohort. The 87-base-pair reads could not distinguish some IMGT-functional V segments, including TRBV6-2 and TRBV6-3, so those segments were excluded. Linkage disequilibrium might explain the correlated functional status among segregating V segments, but an unknown experimental factor could not be excluded. According to a later analysis, TCR association rates differed among HLA loci, with DRB1 alleles showing the most associated TCRs and HLA-C alleles showing the fewest. A further reported finding was that TCR beta sequences accurately predicted the HLA-A and HLA-B alleles for most subjects in the first cohort. When HLA alleles, especially DR and DQ, strongly co-occurred, attributing TCR associations to individual alleles was difficult. Cytomegalovirus status was reported to be diagnosed by the classifier with high specificity and sensitivity in both the original and validation cohorts. Because HLA typing was missing for some donors at each locus, association tests included only the typed subset. In a later analysis, around 17,000 TCR beta sequences were associated with specific HLA alleles at a false discovery rate of 0.05. Compared with the 666-donor mean, donors in an Asian-associated ancestry cluster had fewer N-insertions in productive TCRs, according to a later genetic analysis. The sequencing pipeline was judged likely to have produced a cluster of highly shared sequence variants as a technical artifact. A total of 164 TCR beta chains were listed by the study as associated with cytomegalovirus. The earlier analysis of around 600 of the donors excluded fewer than 20 rarely observed V segments, including chromosome 9 orphons, because counts were too low. In vitro tests confirmed that three of the cytomegalovirus-associated TCR beta chains recognize cytomegalovirus antigens. Only TCR beta chains were sequenced in this cohort, and the absence of alpha or paired-chain data limited detectable features. According to a later analysis, parvovirus B19, influenza, CMV and Epstein-Barr virus appeared linked to several top co-occurrence clusters. Presence/absence analyses assumed roughly uniform sequencing depth across donors, an assumption that may not hold. A later analysis found that HLA-associated TCR beta chains were more clonally expanded and had lower generation probabilities than equally common non-associated chains. Most CMV-associated TCR beta chains appeared to be HLA-restricted in a later analysis, and the HLA associations seemed to be driven largely by CMV exposure.

Sequenced sample: PBMCs. The receptor comes from a male donor in good health and CMV-seronegative. This chain is built from TRBV13 and TRBJ2-5, and the D gene may be TRBD1, 6 bases matching. Near its end, the DNA agrees better with TRBJ2-7, so the J call may be wrong. For the CDR3, the sequence is CASSYSDSSYEQYF. The nucleotide sequence is TGTGCCAGCAGCTATTCGGACAGTTCCTACGAGCAGTACTTC.